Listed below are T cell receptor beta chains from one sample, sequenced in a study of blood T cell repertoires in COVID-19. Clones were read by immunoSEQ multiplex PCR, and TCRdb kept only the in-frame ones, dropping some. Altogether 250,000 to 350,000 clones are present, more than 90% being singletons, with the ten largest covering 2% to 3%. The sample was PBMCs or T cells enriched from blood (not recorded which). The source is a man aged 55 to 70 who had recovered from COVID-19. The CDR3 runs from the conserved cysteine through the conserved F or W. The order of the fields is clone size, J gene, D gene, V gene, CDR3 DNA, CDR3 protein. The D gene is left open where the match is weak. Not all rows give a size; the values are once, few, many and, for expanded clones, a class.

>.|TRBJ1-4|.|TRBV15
TGTGCCACCAGCAGATCGGGGGGCAGGAATGAAAAACTGTTTTTT
CATSRSGGRNEKLFF
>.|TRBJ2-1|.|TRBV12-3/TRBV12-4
TGTGCCAGCAGTTGGCGGACTTACAATGAGCAGTTCTTC
CASSWRTYNEQFF
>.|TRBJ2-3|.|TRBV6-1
TGTGCCAGCAGTGAAGGGCAGAACACAGATACGCAGTATTTT
CASSEGQNTDTQYF
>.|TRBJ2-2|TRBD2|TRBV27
TGTGCCAGCAGTTGGGGTGTAGCGGGGATAGGGTCCGGGGAGCTGTTTTTT
CASSWGVAGIGSGELFF
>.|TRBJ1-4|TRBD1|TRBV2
TGTGCCAGCAGACCTGGGACAGGTGAAAAACTGTTTTTT
CASRPGTGEKLFF
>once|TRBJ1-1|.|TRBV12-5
TGTGCTAGTGGTTTGTTTCCGCTCAGGGGCACTGAAGCTTTCTTT
CASGLFPLRGTEAFF
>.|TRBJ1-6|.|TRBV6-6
TGTGCCAGCCGGGGTCTCGAGTCACCCCTCCACTTT
CASRGLESPLHF
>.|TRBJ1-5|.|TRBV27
TGTGCCAGCAGTTTACAACAGAATCAGCCCCAGCATTTT
CASSLQQNQPQHF
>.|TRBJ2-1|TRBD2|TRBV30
TGTGCCTGGAAATCTCGGGAGGAGGGCTACAATGAGCAGTTCTTC
CAWKSREEGYNEQFF
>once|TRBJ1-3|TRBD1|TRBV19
TGTGCCACTGGACAGGGGAGGTACGCTGGAAACACCATATATTTT
CATGQGRYAGNTIYF
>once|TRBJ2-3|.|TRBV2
TGTGCCAGCAGACATCGTCCGGGGGATACGCAGTATTTT
CASRHRPGDTQYF
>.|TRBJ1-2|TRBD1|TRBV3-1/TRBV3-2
TGTGCCAGCAGCCAAGAGTCCCGACAGGGCACAACCCGTAGCTATGGCTACACCTTC
CASSQESRQGTTRSYGYTF
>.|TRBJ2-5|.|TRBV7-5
TGTGCCCCCCGGGGGACCCAGTACTTC
CAPRGTQYF
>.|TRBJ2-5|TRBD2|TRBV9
TGTGCCAGCAGCGGTAGCGGGAGGGTCCAAGAGACCCAGTACTTC
CASSGSGRVQETQYF
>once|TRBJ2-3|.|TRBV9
TGTGCCAGCAGCGCCGACGAGGCGGGACGAATAGATACGCAGTATTTT
CASSADEAGRIDTQYF
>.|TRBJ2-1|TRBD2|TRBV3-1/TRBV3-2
TGTGCCAGCAGCCGAAGTACAGGACTAGCGGGATTAAATGAGCAGTTCTTC
CASSRSTGLAGLNEQFF
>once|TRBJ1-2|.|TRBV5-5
TGTGCCAGCAGCCGGTCGGGATCCGAGGAAGGCTACACCTTC
CASSRSGSEEGYTF
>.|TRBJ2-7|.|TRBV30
TGTGCCTGGAGTCAAGGGGCGCCCTACGAGCAGTACTTC
CAWSQGAPYEQYF
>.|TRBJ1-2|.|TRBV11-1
TGTGCCAGCAGCTTGGGGCAGGGTTCGGATGGCTACACCTTC
CASSLGQGSDGYTF
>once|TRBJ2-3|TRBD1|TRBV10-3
TGTGCCATCAGGAGGGGACAGGGGGCAGATACGCAGTATTTT
CAIRRGQGADTQYF
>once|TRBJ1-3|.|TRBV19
TGTGCCAGTAGTACCACAGGTACTGGAAACACCATATATTTT
CASSTTGTGNTIYF
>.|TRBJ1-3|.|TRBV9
TGTGCCAGCAGCCCTCGTGTCCAGGGTAATTTAAACACCATATATTTT
CASSPRVQGNLNTIYF
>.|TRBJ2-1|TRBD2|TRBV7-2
TGTGCCAGCAGCGGGACGGGGCTGGCTAGCGGATACAATGAGCAGTTCTTC
CASSGTGLASGYNEQFF
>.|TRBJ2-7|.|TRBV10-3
TGTGCCATCAGTGTGCAGGGGTACGAGCAGTACTTC
CAISVQGYEQYF
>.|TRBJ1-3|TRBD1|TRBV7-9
TGTGCCAGCAGGCGGGACAGCGCTGGAAACACCATATATTTT
CASRRDSAGNTIYF
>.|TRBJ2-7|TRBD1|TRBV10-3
TGTGCCATCAGTGAACCCGGGACAGGGAGAAACGAGCAGTACTTC
CAISEPGTGRNEQYF